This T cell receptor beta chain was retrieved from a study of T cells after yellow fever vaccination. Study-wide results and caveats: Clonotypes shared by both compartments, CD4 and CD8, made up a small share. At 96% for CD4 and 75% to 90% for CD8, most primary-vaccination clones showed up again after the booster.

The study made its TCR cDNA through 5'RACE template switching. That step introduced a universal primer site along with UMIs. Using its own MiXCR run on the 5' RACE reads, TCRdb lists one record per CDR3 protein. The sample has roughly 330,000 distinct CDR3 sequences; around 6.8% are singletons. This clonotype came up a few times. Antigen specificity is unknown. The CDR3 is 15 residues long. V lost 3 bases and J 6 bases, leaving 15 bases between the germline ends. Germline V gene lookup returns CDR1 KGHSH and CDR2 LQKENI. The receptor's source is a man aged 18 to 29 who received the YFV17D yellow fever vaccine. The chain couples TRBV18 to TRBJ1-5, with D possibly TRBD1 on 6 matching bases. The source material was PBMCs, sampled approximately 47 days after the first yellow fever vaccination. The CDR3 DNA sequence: TGTGCCAGCTCACCCAACGACGGAGGGGGTCAGCCCCAGCATTTT. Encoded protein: CASSPNDGGGQPQHF.